The text below deals with one T cell receptor (beta chain). Its antigen remains unidentified. The sample is drawn from a study of T cells in Graves' hyperthyroidism and ophthalmopathy. The J segment lost 5 bases and the V segment lost 10 bases, leaving 15 bases of the junction unmatched. Germline values: CDR1 SGHAT, CDR2 FQNNGV. The CDR3 sequence is 15 residues long. Overall study results and limits: Ophthalmopathy cases were set apart from stable hyperthyroidism by a 13 V-J model.

TCR beta CDR3 regions were amplified from RNA transcripts. HTBI primers drove first-round RT-PCR of the TCR CDR3. TCRdb reprocessed the multiplex PCR reads via MiXCR and lists one record per CDR3 protein. The sample shows around 350,000 distinct CDR3 sequences, about 18% of them seen only once. The sequence was obtained from a woman aged 18-29 years with Graves' hyperthyroidism. The material sequenced was blood. The chain combines TRBV11-2 with TRBJ2-5, with TRBD2 matching 8 bases. The CDR3 region is CATRNLSGGRETQYF. CDR3 DNA sequence: TGTGCCACCCGAAATCTAAGCGGGGGACGGGAGACCCAGTACTTC.